Listed below are T cell receptor beta chains from one sample, sequenced in a study of cytomegalovirus exposure and HLA in healthy donors. Assay used: immunoSEQ multiplex PCR; TCRdb lists only in-frame clones, some missing. Of over 110,000 clones detected, around four fifths appear once; the ten largest clones hold under 10%. The sequenced material came from PBMCs. These receptors were obtained from a woman between 55 and 75 years old in good health and CMV-seropositive. Both conserved end residues are part of each CDR3. D genes are given only for firm matches.

v_gene,d_gene,j_gene,CDR3aa
TRBV6-1,TRBD1,TRBJ2-5,CASSGQGAKTQYF
TRBV5-8,.,TRBJ2-1,CASSLVRGIEQFF
TRBV28,TRBD2,TRBJ2-1,CASRVLGLAGEDEQFF
TRBV7-2,.,TRBJ2-3,CASSLQGRDTQYF
TRBV7-8,TRBD2,TRBJ2-7,CASSSQGLAGYEQYF
TRBV29-1,TRBD1,TRBJ1-1,CSVVVYRGNTEAFF
TRBV9,TRBD1,TRBJ2-5,CASSLSTGGGQETQYF
TRBV7-8,.,TRBJ1-6,CASSPVWGGETPLHF
TRBV10-1,TRBD1,TRBJ2-7,CASRMDRGFYEQYF
TRBV4-3,.,TRBJ1-3,CASRGSSGNTIYF
TRBV11-2,TRBD2,TRBJ2-3,CASSFRAGRWADTQYF